These T cell receptor beta chains were read from a single sample in a study of identifying expanded T cells in peripheral blood. This table comes from immunoSEQ multiplex PCR, and its TCRdb copy is limited to in-frame clones, with some not included. The repertoire holds 75,000 to 90,000 clones, with about 90% as singletons. The sequenced material came from blood. The receptor set was obtained from a person between 18 and 75 years old in good health. CDR3s include the opening cysteine and the closing phenylalanine or tryptophan. D genes are given only for firm matches. Size tells how often a clone was seen (once, few, many) or the class of an expanded clone, and some rows leave it out.

d_call,clone_size,j_call,v_call,cdr3_aa,cdr3_nt
TRBD2,NA,TRBJ2-1,TRBV11-2,CASSLARTSGGYNEQFF,TGTGCCAGCAGCTTAGCGCGCACTAGCGGGGGTTACAATGAGCAGTTCTTC
TRBD1,NA,TRBJ1-2,TRBV5-8,CASRRTGKNYGYTF,TGTGCCAGCAGACGGACAGGGAAGAACTATGGCTACACCTTC
NA,NA,TRBJ1-1,TRBV11-3,CASSATGGVNTEAFF,TGTGCCAGCAGCGCGACTGGGGGGGTGAACACTGAAGCTTTCTTT
TRBD1,NA,TRBJ1-4,TRBV6-5,CASSPGTGREKLFF,TGTGCCAGCAGCCCCGGGACAGGGAGAGAAAAACTGTTTTTT
NA,NA,TRBJ1-2,TRBV5-5,CASSPTTNYGYTF,TGTGCCAGCAGCCCGACAACTAACTATGGCTACACCTTC
TRBD1,NA,TRBJ2-7,TRBV6-5,CASSLLGTGAYEQYF,TGTGCCAGCTCCTTACTGGGAACAGGGGCCTACGAGCAGTACTTC
TRBD1,once,TRBJ1-1,TRBV5-6,CASSLGTGLNTEAFF,TGTGCCAGCAGCTTGGGGACAGGACTAAACACTGAAGCTTTCTTT
NA,NA,TRBJ1-6,TRBV5-1,CASRPGGEGYSPLHF,TGCGCCAGCAGACCGGGAGGGGAAGGGTACTCACCCCTCCACTTT
TRBD1,NA,TRBJ1-2,TRBV6-1,CASRLGTGVDGYTF,TGTGCCAGCAGACTAGGGACAGGGGTCGATGGCTACACCTTC
NA,once,TRBJ1-2,TRBV7-2,CASSLLTVYLEGYTF,TGTGCCAGCAGCTTATTGACAGTGTATTTGGAGGGCTACACCTTC
TRBD2,NA,TRBJ2-2,TRBV19,CASNSPGLAAKHGGELFF,TGTGCCAGTAACTCCCCGGGACTAGCGGCCAAACACGGTGGGGAGCTGTTTTTT
NA,NA,TRBJ2-2,TRBV5-1,CASSSAGIGELFF,TGCGCCAGCAGCTCCGCGGGGATCGGGGAGCTGTTTTTT
TRBD1,NA,TRBJ2-1,TRBV27,CASSLRGSGGSNEQFF,TGTGCCAGCAGTTTAAGGGGGTCAGGGGGCAGCAATGAGCAGTTCTTC
NA,NA,TRBJ1-1,TRBV6-5,CASSYRPRMTEAFF,TGTGCCAGCAGTTACAGGCCGCGGATGACCGAAGCTTTCTTT
NA,NA,TRBJ2-3,TRBV7-3,CASSRGSTDTQYF,TGTGCCAGCAGCCGCGGGTCAACAGATACGCAGTATTTT
NA,NA,TRBJ1-2,TRBV7-2,CASSSLIRDSIDGYTF,TGTGCCAGCAGCTCCTTGATTCGGGACTCAATCGATGGCTACACCTTC
NA,NA,TRBJ1-5,TRBV4-3,CASSPGPQTSNQPQHF,TGCGCCAGCAGCCCCGGTCCTCAGACAAGCAATCAGCCCCAGCATTTT
NA,NA,TRBJ2-1,TRBV5-1,CASSLERGTPGNEQFF,TGCGCCAGCAGCTTGGAGAGGGGAACCCCCGGCAATGAGCAGTTCTTC
TRBD1,few,TRBJ1-5,TRBV19,CASRGTGAQPQHF,TGTGCCAGTAGGGGGACAGGGGCTCAGCCCCAGCATTTT
NA,NA,TRBJ1-1,TRBV7-6,CASSLGAGVLEAFF,TGTGCCAGCAGCTTAGGCGCGGGAGTCTTGGAAGCTTTCTTT
NA,NA,TRBJ2-7,TRBV19,CASSMSPLGQGEQYF,TGTGCCAGTAGTATGTCTCCCTTGGGGCAAGGCGAGCAGTACTTC
NA,NA,TRBJ2-7,TRBV7-2,CASSLDPQGLFYEQYF,TGTGCCAGCAGCTTAGACCCTCAGGGGTTGTTCTACGAGCAGTACTTC
NA,NA,TRBJ1-5,TRBV19,CASSIRRDRQPQHF,TGTGCCAGTAGTATTCGCAGGGATCGACAGCCCCAGCATTTT
TRBD1,NA,TRBJ1-2,TRBV7-9,CASSLSGTEGNYGYTF,TGTGCCAGCAGCTTATCTGGGACAGAGGGTAACTATGGCTACACCTTC
TRBD2,NA,TRBJ2-5,TRBV19,CASSIGSGGARVKETQYF,TGTGCCAGTAGTATAGGTAGCGGGGGGGCCCGGGTGAAAGAGACCCAGTACTTC
TRBD1,NA,TRBJ2-3,TRBV7-8,CASSLARQGARSTDTQYF,TGTGCCAGCAGCTTAGCGCGACAGGGGGCTAGAAGCACAGATACGCAGTATTTT
NA,NA,TRBJ1-1,TRBV10-3,CAISESGEAFF,TGTGCCATCAGTGAGTCAGGGGAAGCTTTCTTT
NA,NA,TRBJ1-4,TRBV9,CASSSAKDEKLFF,TGTGCCAGCAGCTCCGCCAAGGATGAAAAACTGTTTTTT
NA,once,TRBJ2-3,TRBV9,CASSVGLGPGPLTDTQYF,TGTGCCAGCAGCGTAGGTTTAGGACCGGGACCACTCACAGATACGCAGTATTTT
TRBD1,NA,TRBJ2-7,TRBV15,CATSRAGQGSYEQYF,TGTGCCACCAGCAGGGCGGGACAGGGATCCTACGAGCAGTACTTC
NA,NA,TRBJ1-1,TRBV5-4,CASSARNTEAFF,TGTGCCAGCAGCGCCCGGAACACTGAAGCTTTCTTT
TRBD2,NA,TRBJ2-1,TRBV6-1,CASSQGLAGGGGKQFF,TGTGCCAGCAGTCAAGGACTAGCGGGAGGGGGGGGCAAGCAGTTCTTC
NA,NA,TRBJ2-3,TRBV7-2,CASRSGTIDTQYF,TGTGCCAGCCGAAGCGGTACCATAGATACGCAGTATTTT
TRBD1,NA,TRBJ1-5,TRBV10-3,CAIRRQGGNQPQHF,TGTGCCATCAGAAGACAGGGGGGCAATCAGCCCCAGCATTTT
TRBD2,NA,TRBJ2-4,TRBV30,CALTGGQNIQYF,TGTGCTTTGACGGGGGGTCAAAACATTCAGTACTTC
NA,NA,TRBJ2-3,TRBV19,CASSTTDTDTQYF,TGTGCCAGTAGTACGACAGACACAGATACGCAGTATTTT
NA,NA,TRBJ2-2,TRBV13,CASSFRKGGGELFF,TGTGCCAGCAGCTTTCGAAAAGGGGGCGGGGAGCTGTTTTTT
NA,NA,TRBJ2-5,TRBV27,CASSLFLETQYF,TGTGCCAGCAGTTTATTCTTGGAGACCCAGTACTTC
NA,NA,TRBJ1-1,TRBV30,CAWSVGLHNPEAFF,TGTGCCTGGAGTGTTGGACTTCATAATCCTGAAGCTTTCTTT
NA,NA,TRBJ1-2,TRBV15,CATSPRTTGFYGYTF,TGTGCCACCAGCCCGAGGACGACAGGATTCTATGGCTACACCTTC
NA,NA,TRBJ1-5,TRBV30,CAWSRTRNQPQHF,TGTGCCTGGAGTCGGACACGGAATCAGCCCCAGCATTTT
NA,NA,TRBJ1-1,TRBV5-1,CASSQGPRNTEAFF,TGCGCCAGCAGCCAGGGACCGAGGAACACTGAAGCTTTCTTT
NA,NA,TRBJ1-2,TRBV19,CASSIYQVTNYGYTF,TGTGCCAGTAGTATCTACCAGGTCACTAACTATGGCTACACCTTC
NA,NA,TRBJ2-3,TRBV6-5,CASSLMAVSTDTQYF,TGTGCCAGCAGCCTTATGGCCGTTAGCACAGATACGCAGTATTTT
NA,NA,TRBJ1-5,TRBV7-2,CASSLSQLQPQHF,TGTGCCAGCAGCTTGAGTCAGTTACAGCCCCAGCATTTT
TRBD2,NA,TRBJ2-3,TRBV7-8,CASSPGTSPDTQYF,TGTGCCAGCAGCCCGGGGACTAGTCCAGATACGCAGTATTTT
NA,once,TRBJ2-6,TRBV6-1,CASSEADTGANVLTF,TGTGCCAGCAGTGAAGCAGACACTGGGGCCAACGTCCTGACTTTC
NA,NA,TRBJ1-5,TRBV10-3,CAISESSPVGQPQHF,TGTGCCATCAGTGAGTCGAGCCCTGTAGGGCAGCCCCAGCATTTT
NA,once,TRBJ2-3,TRBV7-2,CASSLVFQDTQYF,TGTGCCAGCAGCTTAGTGTTTCAAGATACGCAGTATTTT
NA,NA,TRBJ2-7,TRBV5-1,CASSLSPEEQYF,TGCGCCAGCAGCTTGTCACCTGAAGAGCAGTACTTC
NA,few,TRBJ1-1,TRBV5-5,CASSNRVNTEAFF,TGTGCCAGCAGTAACAGGGTTAACACTGAAGCTTTCTTT